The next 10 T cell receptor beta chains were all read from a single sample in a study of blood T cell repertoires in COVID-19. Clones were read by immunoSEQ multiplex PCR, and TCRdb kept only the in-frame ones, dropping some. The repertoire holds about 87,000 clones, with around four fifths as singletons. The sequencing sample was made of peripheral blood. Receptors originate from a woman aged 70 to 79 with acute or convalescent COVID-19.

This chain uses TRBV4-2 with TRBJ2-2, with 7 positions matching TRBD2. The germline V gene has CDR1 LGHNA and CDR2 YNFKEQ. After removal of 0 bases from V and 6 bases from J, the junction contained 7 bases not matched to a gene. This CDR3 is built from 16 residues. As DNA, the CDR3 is TGTGCCAGCAGCCAAGATCCGGGGGGATGGTCCGGGGAGCTGTTTTTT. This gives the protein CASSQDPGGWSGELFF.

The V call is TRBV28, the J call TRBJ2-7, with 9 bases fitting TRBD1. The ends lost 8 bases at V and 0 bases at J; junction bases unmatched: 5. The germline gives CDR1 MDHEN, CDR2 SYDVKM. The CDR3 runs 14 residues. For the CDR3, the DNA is TGTGCCAGCGGGGGACAGGGTAACTCCTACGAGCAGTACTTC. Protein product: CASGGQGNSYEQYF.

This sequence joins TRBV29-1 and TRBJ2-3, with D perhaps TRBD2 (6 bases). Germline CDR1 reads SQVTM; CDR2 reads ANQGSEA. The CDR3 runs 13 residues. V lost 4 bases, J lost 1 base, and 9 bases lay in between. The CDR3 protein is CSVGGVGTDTQYF. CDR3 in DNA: TGCAGCGTTGGGGGGGTTGGCACAGATACGCAGTATTTT.

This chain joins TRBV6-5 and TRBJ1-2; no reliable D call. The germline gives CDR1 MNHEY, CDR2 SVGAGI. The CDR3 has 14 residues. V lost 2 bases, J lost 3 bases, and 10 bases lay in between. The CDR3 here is CASSYGGPYYGYTF. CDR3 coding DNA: TGTGCCAGCAGTTACGGAGGGCCGTACTATGGCTACACCTTC.

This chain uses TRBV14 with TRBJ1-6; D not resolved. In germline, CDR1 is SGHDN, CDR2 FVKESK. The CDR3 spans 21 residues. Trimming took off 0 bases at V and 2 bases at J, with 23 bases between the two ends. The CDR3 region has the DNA TGTGCCAGCAGCCAAGACCACCGATTGACACCCTCAGGCGCCTATAATTCACCCCTCCACTTT. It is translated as CASSQDHRLTPSGAYNSPLHF.

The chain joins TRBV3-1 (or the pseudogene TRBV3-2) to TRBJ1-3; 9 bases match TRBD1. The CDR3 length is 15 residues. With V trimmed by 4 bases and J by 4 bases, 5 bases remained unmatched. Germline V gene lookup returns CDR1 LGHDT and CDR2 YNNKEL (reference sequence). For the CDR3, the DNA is TGTGCCAGCAGCCCTACCGGGACAGGGGGAAACACCATATATTTT. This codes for CASSPTGTGGNTIYF.

Here the CDR3 reads CASSPRDSDTEAFF. The CDR3 coding sequence is TGTGCCAGCTCACCCAGGGACAGTGACACTGAAGCTTTCTTT. The rearrangement links TRBV18 to TRBJ1-1, with 7 bases fitting TRBD1. There are 14 residues in the CDR3. Trimming took 3 bases from V and 3 from J; bases not matched to a gene: 4. Germline V gene data show CDR1 as KGHSH and CDR2 as LQKENI.

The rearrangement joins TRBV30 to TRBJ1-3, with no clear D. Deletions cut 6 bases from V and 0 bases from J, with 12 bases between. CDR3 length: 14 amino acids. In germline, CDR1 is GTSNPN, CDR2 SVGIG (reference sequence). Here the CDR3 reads CACSPANSGNTIYF. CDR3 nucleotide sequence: TGTGCCTGTTCACCAGCGAACTCTGGAAACACCATATATTTT.

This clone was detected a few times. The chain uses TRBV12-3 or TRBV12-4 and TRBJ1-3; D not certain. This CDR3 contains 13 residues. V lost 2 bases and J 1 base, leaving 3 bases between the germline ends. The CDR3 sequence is CASSLLSGNTIYF. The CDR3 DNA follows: TGTGCCAGCAGTTTACTGTCTGGAAACACCATATATTTT.

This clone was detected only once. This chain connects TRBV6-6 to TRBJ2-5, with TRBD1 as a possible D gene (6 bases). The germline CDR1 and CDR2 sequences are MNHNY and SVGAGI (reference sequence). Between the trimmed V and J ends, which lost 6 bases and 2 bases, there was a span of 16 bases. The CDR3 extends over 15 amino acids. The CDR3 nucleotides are TGTGCCAGCAGACCCCCTTTAGACAGGCAAGAGACCCAGTACTTC. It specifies CASRPPLDRQETQYF.